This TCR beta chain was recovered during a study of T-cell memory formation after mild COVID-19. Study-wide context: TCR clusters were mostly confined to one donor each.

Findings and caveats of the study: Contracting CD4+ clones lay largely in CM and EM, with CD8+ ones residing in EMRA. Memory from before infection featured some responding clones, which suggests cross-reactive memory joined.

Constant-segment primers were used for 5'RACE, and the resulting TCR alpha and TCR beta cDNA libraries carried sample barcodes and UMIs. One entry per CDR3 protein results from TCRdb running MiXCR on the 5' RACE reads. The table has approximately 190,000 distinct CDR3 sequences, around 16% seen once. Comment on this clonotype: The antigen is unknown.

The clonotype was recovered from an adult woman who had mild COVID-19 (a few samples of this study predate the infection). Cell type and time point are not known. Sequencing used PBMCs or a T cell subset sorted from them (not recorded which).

In DNA, the CDR3 is TGTGCCAGCTCACCGGACCAGGGGGGATTAGCTTTCTTT. It specifies CASSPDQGGLAFF. The rearrangement joins TRBV18 to TRBJ1-1; 7 bases agree with TRBD1. After removal of 3 bases from V and 10 bases from J, the junction contained 8 bases not matched to a gene. Germline V lookup: CDR1 KGHSH, CDR2 LQKENI. The CDR3 runs 13 residues.